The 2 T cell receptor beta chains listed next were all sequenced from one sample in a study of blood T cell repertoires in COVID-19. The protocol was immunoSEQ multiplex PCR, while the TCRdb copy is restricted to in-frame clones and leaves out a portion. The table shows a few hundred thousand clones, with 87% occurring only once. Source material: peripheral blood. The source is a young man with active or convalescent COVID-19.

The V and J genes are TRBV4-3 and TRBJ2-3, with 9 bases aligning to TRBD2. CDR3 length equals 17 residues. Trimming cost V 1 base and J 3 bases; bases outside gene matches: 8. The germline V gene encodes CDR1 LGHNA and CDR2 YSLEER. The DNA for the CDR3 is TGCGCCAGCAGCCAAGTATCCGGCGGGGGGGCAACAGATACGCAGTATTTT. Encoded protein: CASSQVSGGGATDTQYF.

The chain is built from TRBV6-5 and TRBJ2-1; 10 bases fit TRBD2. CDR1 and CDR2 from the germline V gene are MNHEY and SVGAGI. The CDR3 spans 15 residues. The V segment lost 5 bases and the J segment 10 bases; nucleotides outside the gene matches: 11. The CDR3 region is CASSTGTSAGREQFF. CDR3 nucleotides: TGTGCCAGCAGTACCGGGACTAGCGCCGGAAGGGAGCAGTTCTTC.